The present T cell receptor (beta chain) was sequenced within a study of blood T cell repertoires in COVID-19. About the study: Samples representing acute and convalescent COVID-19 were sourced from the United States, Italy and Spain. The cDNA or gDNA used as material had been derived from T cells, B-cell-depleted T cells, or PBMCs.

Study processing details: Using reference gene primer amplification, nucleated cell counts were estimated. Profiling relied on immunoSEQ multiplex PCR, and the TCRdb table lists in-frame clones only, not all of them. V, J and clone size were drawn from that table, and D and trimming were deduced from the DNA. This table holds around 140,000 clones, 85% to 90% found once. Seattle enrolled patients during active infection and tracked them longitudinally. The germline CDR1 and CDR2 sequences are MNHEY and SVGEGT. The CDR3 has 13 amino acids. V was pared by 6 bases and J by 4 bases, with 1 base of the junction left unmatched.

The sample was peripheral blood. The source is a man aged 18 to 29 with COVID-19, enrolled during active disease. The V gene is TRBV6-2 or TRBV6-3, the J gene TRBJ2-4; TRBD1 aligns across 9 bases. For the CDR3, the DNA is TGTGCCAGCAGCGGGACAGGGAAAAACATTCAGTACTTC. It yields the protein CASSGTGKNIQYF.